Listed here is a single T cell receptor beta chain. What it binds is not known. TCRdb passed the 5' RACE reads through MiXCR, listing each CDR3 protein once. The sample shows some 250,000 distinct CDR3 sequences, 6% to 7% of them seen only once. The data stem from a study of identical twins. Whole-study results and caveats: While abundant cord blood beta clonotypes carried fewer insertions, memory repertoires showed no such pattern.

This CDR3 is 13 amino acids long. Germline V gene data show CDR1 as SGDLS and CDR2 as YYNGEE. V was trimmed by 2 bases and J by 6 bases, leaving 10 bases between them. The sample also formed part of further work on T cells expressing NK-cell markers. In that study: Dominant NKG2C+ clonotypes were found to form roughly 1.0-7.0% of CD8+ T cells in 5 or 6 donors.

The sequenced material came from CD8+ T cells sorted from blood. The clonotype comes from a woman between 18 and 30 years old in good health. J is TRBJ2-3 and V is TRBV9; maybe TRBD2 (6 bases). The CDR3 nucleotides read TGTGCCAGCAGCGTTACTAGCAAGGATACGCAGTATTTT. Protein: CASSVTSKDTQYF.